Presented here are 18 T cell receptor beta chains from one specimen sequenced in a study of T cells after yellow fever vaccination. TCRdb analysed the 5' RACE reads with MiXCR anew, one entry per CDR3 protein. The sample yields a few hundred thousand distinct CDR3 sequences, roughly 4.8% seen once. The sequencing used CD4+ T cells sorted from PBMCs, collected on the day of the yellow fever booster vaccination. The source is a man between 18 and 35 years old who received the YFV17D yellow fever vaccine.

This sequence joins TRBV28 and TRBJ1-4; TRBD1 aligns across 8 bases. Germline CDR1 MDHEN, CDR2 SYDVKM. Trimming removed 5 bases from V and 4 bases from J; junction bases left unmatched: 6. This CDR3 is 15 amino acids long. In DNA, the CDR3 is TGTGCCAGCAGTATGACAGGGGTCGTTAATGAAAAACTGTTTTTT. Encoded protein: CASSMTGVVNEKLFF.

This clonotype was recorded at least ten times. This chain connects TRBV20-1 to TRBJ2-1; possibly TRBD1 or TRBD2 for D (6 bases each). Germline CDR1 and CDR2: DFQATT and SNEGSKA (reference sequence). This CDR3 spans 16 amino acids. V was shortened by 0 bases and J by 5 bases, with 17 bases between the two germline ends. CDR3 protein: CSARDTGGYDHNEQFF. The CDR3 DNA reads TGCAGTGCTAGAGATACCGGGGGCTACGACCACAATGAGCAGTTCTTC.

V is TRBV4-3 and J is TRBJ1-2; D might be TRBD1 (6 bases). Germline-derived CDR1 and CDR2 are LGHNA and YSLEER. The germline V and J ends were trimmed by 2 bases and 10 bases, with 17 bases remaining between them. The CDR3 is made up of 14 amino acids. The CDR3 DNA is TGCGCCAGCAGCCAAATAGACAGGCCAGGGGACTACACCTTC. It specifies CASSQIDRPGDYTF.

In its sample, this clonotype was seen many times. V and J are TRBV5-5 and TRBJ2-1; no firm D call. The CDR3 extends over 15 amino acids. Germline V CDR1 and CDR2: SGHKS, YYEKEE (reference sequence). V lost 1 base to trimming and J lost 4 bases, with 12 bases between them. Written as DNA, the CDR3 is TGTGCCAGCAGCTTGAGGTACACCGATTACAATGAGCAGTTCTTC. Encoded protein: CASSLRYTDYNEQFF.

This clonotype has more than one count but fewer than ten. V and J are TRBV5-1 and TRBJ2-3; perhaps TRBD1 as D (6 bases). CDR1 is SGHRS and CDR2 is YFSETQ in the germline V gene. The V and J ends lost 4 bases and 2 bases respectively, with 8 bases between them. This CDR3 has 13 residues. Here the CDR3 reads CASSGDNTDTQYF. As DNA, the CDR3 is TGCGCCAGCAGCGGGGACAACACAGATACGCAGTATTTT.

This chain links TRBV20-1 with TRBJ2-3; 7 bases fit TRBD1. J gave up 2 bases and V 2 bases, and 13 bases lay outside the gene matches. Looked up from germline, CDR1 is DFQATT and CDR2 is SNEGSKA (reference sequence). This CDR3 has 17 residues. CDR3 sequence (DNA): TGCAGTGCTAGACCTCGACAGGGTTTGGGCAACACAGATACGCAGTATTTT. It encodes CSARPRQGLGNTDTQYF.

The chain uses TRBV6-2 or TRBV6-3 and TRBJ2-5; 7 bases align to TRBD1. The germline V gene has CDR1 MNHEY and CDR2 SVGEGT. With 2 bases clipped from V and 5 bases from J, the junction kept 5 bases outside the gene matches. The CDR3 extends over 14 amino acids. The CDR3 sequence: CASSYATGVETQYF. The CDR3 bases are TGTGCCAGCAGTTACGCCACAGGGGTTGAGACCCAGTACTTC.

Details on this clonotype: A much larger clone is a single base away; this may be a read error. The rearrangement joins TRBV7-2 to TRBJ2-7; D unresolved. The CDR3 loop spans 12 amino acids. The germline CDR1 and CDR2 sequences are SGHTA and FQGNSA. CDR3 loop: CASSLVGYEQHF. CDR3 nucleotide sequence: TGTGCCAGCAGCTTAGTGGGATACGAGCAGCACTTC.

This clonotype was counted many times. This rearrangement joins TRBV21-1 to TRBJ1-6; the DNA was not used to check the table's D call, TRBD1. TRBV21-1 is annotated as a pseudogene. This CDR3 has 16 amino acids. CDR3 in DNA: TGTGCCAGCACCTCACAGGGGAGGATATGCAATTCACCCCTCCACTTT. Protein: CASTSQGRICNSPLHF.

With respect to this clonotype: Relative to the germline gene, one junction end is altered; a read error may explain this. The J gene is TRBJ2-3, the V gene TRBV20-1; 9 nucleotides match TRBD1. This CDR3 region has 18 residues. Germline CDR1 reads DFQATT; CDR2 reads SNEGSKA (reference sequence). Written as DNA, the CDR3 is TGCAGTGCTAGAGACCTCATACAGGGGGCGCTTAGCATAGATACGCAGTATTTT. It translates to CSARDLIQGALSIDTQYF.

There are many counts of this clonotype. This sequence joins TRBV3-1 and TRBJ2-7; 13 nucleotides align to TRBD2. Germline V gene sequence: CDR1 LGHDT, CDR2 YNNKEL (reference sequence). V was clipped by 2 bases and J by 6 bases; unmatched bases: 7. The CDR3 has 16 residues. CDR3 sequence (DNA): TGTGCCAGCAGCCAACAGGGACTAGCGGGGCGAGGCGAGCAGTACTTC. Its translation is CASSQQGLAGRGEQYF.

This clonotype was picked up many times. The chain is built from TRBV6-1 and TRBJ1-1; D is perhaps TRBD1 (5 bases). The length of the CDR3 is 14 residues. The V end was cut by 3 bases, the J end by 3 bases, with 11 bases between. Germline-derived CDR1 and CDR2 are MNHNS and SASEGT. The CDR3 region is CASSDRGGDTEAFF. The CDR3 DNA reads TGTGCCAGCAGTGACCGGGGGGGGGACACTGAAGCTTTCTTT.

This clonotype was counted a few times. This rearrangement joins TRBV7-2 to TRBJ2-7; D ambiguous. Germline-derived CDR1 and CDR2 are SGHTA and FQGNSA. This CDR3 is 16 amino acids long. The V end lost 1 base, the J end lost 2 bases, and 15 bases lay between the germline ends. The CDR3 region is CASSLVSGGETYEQYF. Here the CDR3 DNA reads TGTGCCAGCAGCTTAGTTTCGGGTGGAGAAACCTACGAGCAGTACTTC.

The V gene is TRBV7-2, the J gene TRBJ1-6; unclear D gene. Germline CDR1 is SGHTA and CDR2 is FQGNSA. The CDR3 extends over 15 amino acids. The V end was cut by 1 base, the J end by 10 bases, with 14 bases between. The DNA for the CDR3 is TGTGCCAGCAGCTTAGAAGTCACCCTGGGCTCACCCCTCCACTTT. This translates into CASSLEVTLGSPLHF.

This clonotype was observed a handful of times. The chain combines TRBV6-6 with TRBJ2-4; perhaps TRBD2 as D (5 bases). Germline V lookup: CDR1 MNHNY, CDR2 SVGAGI (reference sequence). V lost 0 bases and J lost 5, with 8 bases in between. The CDR3 is 14 residues long. The CDR3 spells CASSYSSGENIQYF. For the CDR3, the DNA is TGTGCCAGCAGTTACTCGTCCGGGGAAAACATTCAGTACTTC.

CDR3 sequence reads: CASSFLSSGTDYNEQFF. The CDR3 nucleotides are TGTGCCAGCAGCTTCCTCAGTAGCGGGACCGACTACAATGAGCAGTTCTTC. The chain employs TRBV7-2 and TRBJ2-1; TRBD2 matches at 8 bases. The ends lost 3 bases at V and 3 bases at J; junction bases unmatched: 10. The germline CDR1 and CDR2 sequences are SGHTA and FQGNSA. The CDR3 has 17 residues.

This clonotype was recorded many times. The V and J genes are TRBV3-1 and TRBJ2-3, with D perhaps TRBD2 (5 bases). CDR3 length: 13 residues. In germline, CDR1 is LGHDT, CDR2 YNNKEL (reference sequence). V was trimmed by 5 bases and J by 7 bases, leaving 13 bases between them. This CDR3 is CASSSGPGNTQYF. The CDR3, as DNA: TGTGCCAGCAGCTCCGGCCCCGGGAATACGCAGTATTTT.

This clonotype occurred many times. The chain is built from TRBV20-1 and TRBJ1-2; D ambiguous. The CDR3 sequence is 13 residues long. Germline CDR1 reads DFQATT; CDR2 reads SNEGSKA (reference sequence). The V end was cut by 3 bases, the J end by 4 bases, with 12 bases between. CDR3 coding DNA: TGCAGTGCTAGTACGGACGGAATCTATGGCTACACCTTC. Its translation is CSASTDGIYGYTF.